Sequencing of this T cell receptor beta chain was carried out in a study of CD8 T cells in ankylosing spondylitis. Regarding the study as a whole: There was reportedly significant enrichment of clones that were disease-linked in matched ankylosing spondylitis synovial fluid. Past research had described some motif variants in reactive arthritis synovial fluid and blood. A TCR beta motif of under ten highly homologous variants seemed to mark ankylosing spondylitis blood. Disease-linked clones, CD8+, were relatively rare in peripheral blood.

This clonotype was seen ten or more times. Its specificity is not known. Deletions cut 1 base from V and 4 bases from J, with 8 bases between. This CDR3 is built from 13 residues. Germline V gives CDR1 MGHRA, CDR2 YSYEKL. The authors made TCR beta libraries by quantitative 5'-RACE with molecular barcodes. Each CDR3 protein gets one entry after TCRdb re-called the 5' RACE reads with MiXCR. The sample contains some 450,000 distinct CDR3 sequences, 17% of which appear only once. The source of this sequence is a male donor with ankylosing spondylitis. Sample: blood, either unsorted or a sorted T cell fraction (not recorded which). The chain has TRBV4-1 and TRBJ2-7, with D perhaps assigned TRBD1 or TRBD2 (6 bases each). CDR3 sequence: CASSQVGGYEQYF. For the CDR3, the DNA is TGCGCCAGCAGCCAAGTAGGGGGGTACGAGCAGTACTTC.